The T cell receptor beta chain described here comes from a study of T cell responses to AZD1222 COVID-19 vaccine. Profiling relied on immunoSEQ multiplex PCR, and the TCRdb table lists in-frame clones only, not all of them. The sample includes about 160,000 clones, around nine tenths of them seen just once. The study, taken as a whole, reports: A mostly white British donor set with more females was recruited, and clonal diversity was possibly underestimated. In the spike-specific TCR repertoire, nearly half reportedly target unmutated variant regions.

As for this clone: Its specificity is not known.

CDR1 is MNHEY, CDR2 SVGAGI, per germline. This CDR3 region has 14 residues. V lost 6 bases to trimming and J lost 4 bases; unmatched junction nucleotides: 8. Material: peripheral blood, obtained 28 days after the second AZD1222 dose. This clonotype was obtained from an adult who received the AZD1222 COVID-19 vaccine. The chain recombines TRBV6-5 with TRBJ2-7, with TRBD1 matching over 8 bases. The CDR3 is CASSGQGFGYEQYF. The CDR3 DNA sequence: TGTGCCAGCAGCGGACAGGGTTTCGGATACGAGCAGTACTTC.